The 29 T cell receptor beta chains in this list originate from one sample, sequenced in a study of T cell repertoires in cytomegalovirus infection. TCRdb re-analysed the reads in MiXCR, keeping a single row per CDR3 protein. This table holds 310,000 or so distinct CDR3 sequences, under 20% found once. The sequencing input was PBMCs. The receptors originated from a human donor in good health (CMV status not recorded). Some clones in this sample may be carry-over from other donors' samples.

This clonotype was detected only a few times. V and J are TRBV7-3 and TRBJ2-5, with 9 bases identical to TRBD1. The V gene's germline CDR1 is SGHTA and CDR2 FQGTGA. The CDR3 runs to 15 residues. V was clipped by 4 bases and J by 4 bases; unmatched bases: 7. The CDR3 DNA reads TGTGCCAGCAGCTCGATAGGACAGGGGCGAGAGACCCAGTACTTC. It specifies CASSSIGQGRETQYF.

This clonotype was observed a few times. V and J are TRBV18 and TRBJ1-5; D is unclear. Per germline, CDR1 KGHSH and CDR2 LQKENI. V gave up 0 bases and J gave up 0 bases, with 3 bases separating them. The CDR3 is 14 amino acids. CDR3 DNA: TGTGCCAGCTCACCACCGTCTAGCAATCAGCCCCAGCATTTT. Protein sequence: CASSPPSSNQPQHF.

In its sample, this clonotype was seen many times. The chain recombines TRBV10-3 with TRBJ1-2; D may be TRBD1 (5 bases). Germline CDR1 reads ENHRY; CDR2 reads SYGVKD. Trimming shortened V by 11 bases and J by 4 bases, and 17 bases separated the two germline ends. The CDR3 length is 13 residues. In DNA form, the CDR3 reads TGTGCCGCCGGGGTAGGGGAAGGCTATGGCTACACCTTC. Encoded protein: CAAGVGEGYGYTF.

This clonotype has at least ten counts. The V and J genes are TRBV7-2 and TRBJ1-1; 9 bases map to TRBD1. Germline CDR1 reads SGHTA; CDR2 reads FQGNSA. Trimming at V came to 5 bases and at J to 3 bases, leaving 7 bases not matched to a gene. The CDR3 totals 15 residues. DNA for the CDR3: TGTGCCAGCAGCCCCGGGACAGGGATGTACACTGAAGCTTTCTTT. It translates to CASSPGTGMYTEAFF.

As concerns this clonotype: Given a much more abundant clone one base away, this may be a read error. The genes are TRBV7-9 and TRBJ1-5; the D is unclear. The CDR3 is 14 amino acids. Per the germline V gene, CDR1 is SEHNR and CDR2 is FQNEAQ (reference sequence). CDR3 residues: CASTNSESGQPQRF. DNA of the CDR3: TGTGCCAGCACTAACTCGGAGTCAGGCCAGCCCCAGCGTTTT.

This clonotype occurred many times. The J gene is TRBJ1-1, the V gene TRBV7-8; D gene ambiguous. The ends were cut back, 2 bases at V and 5 bases at J, with 15 bases in the middle. Germline V lookup: CDR1 SGHVS, CDR2 FQNEAQ. The CDR3 contains 15 residues. The CDR3 nucleotides read TGTGCCAGCAGCTTATCCGGACCCGGCGGGACTGAAGCTTTCTTT. Residues: CASSLSGPGGTEAFF.

Ten or more counts support this clonotype. The CDR3 sequence is CASSQGGGYGYTF. The CDR3 coding sequence is TGTGCCAGCAGTCAAGGCGGGGGGTATGGCTACACCTTC. This chain joins TRBV7-2 and TRBJ1-2; a weak D match, TRBD1 (5 bases). This CDR3 has 13 residues. From germline, CDR1 is SGHTA and CDR2 FQGNSA. V lost 6 bases and J 5 bases, leaving 13 bases between the germline ends.

J is TRBJ2-5 and V is TRBV4-1; D ambiguous. The CDR3 sequence is 16 residues long. V lost 3 bases and J 2 bases, leaving 16 bases between the germline ends. The germline V gene encodes CDR1 MGHRA and CDR2 YSYEKL. In DNA form, the CDR3 reads TGCGCCAGCAGCCACCGACCCGGACGGGTGCAAGAGACCCAGTACTTC. Residues: CASSHRPGRVQETQYF.

The rearrangement joins TRBV15 to TRBJ2-3, with D possibly TRBD1 on 7 matching bases. Trimming shortened V by 3 bases and J by 3 bases, and 19 bases separated the two germline ends. The germline CDR1 and CDR2 sequences are LNHNV and YYDKDF (reference sequence). The CDR3 spans 17 residues. As DNA, the CDR3 is TGTGCCACCAGCAGTCCTAGACAGGGCGGGGTGACAGATACGCAGTATTTT. The encoded protein is CATSSPRQGGVTDTQYF.

This clonotype has just a few counts. This sequence joins TRBV25-1 and TRBJ2-7, with D perhaps matching TRBD1 (5 bases). Trimming stripped 2 bases from V and 6 bases from J, with 8 bases between. The CDR3 has 12 amino acids. Germline CDR1 and CDR2: MGHDK and SYGVNS. DNA for the CDR3: TGTGCCAGCAGTGAAGGGGCTGGCGAGCAGTACTTC. It is translated as CASSEGAGEQYF.

This clonotype was detected once. This rearrangement joins TRBV5-1 to TRBJ1-2; the D is unclear. The CDR3 is 15 residues long. The germline V and J ends were trimmed by 3 bases and 2 bases, with 14 bases remaining between them. Germline V gene lookup returns CDR1 SGHRS and CDR2 YFSETQ. Here the CDR3 reads CASSSDTPRNYGYTF. The CDR3 DNA follows: TGCGCCAGCAGCTCAGACACCCCTCGGAACTATGGCTACACCTTC.

Regarding this clonotype: Compared with germline, one end of the junction differs, possibly owing to a read error. The V call is TRBV4-1, the J call TRBJ2-1; 9 bases match TRBD1. The CDR3 is made up of 17 amino acids. CDR1 and CDR2 (germline): MGHRA, YSYEKL. CDR3 nucleotides: TGTGCCAGCAGCCAAGGCGGATTACGGGACAGGGAGGTTAAGCAGTTCTTC. Protein sequence: CASSQGGLRDREVKQFF.

This clonotype has at least ten counts. The chain recombines TRBV12-5 with TRBJ1-1; maybe TRBD1 (5 bases). The CDR3 has 11 amino acids. Trimming took 5 bases from V and 8 from J, leaving 9 bases between them. Germline V gene data show CDR1 as LGHNT and CDR2 as FRNRAP. CDR3 sequence reads: CASGQEGEAFF. Here the CDR3 DNA reads TGTGCTAGTGGTCAGGAGGGGGAAGCTTTCTTT.

This clonotype has a single count. The CDR3 region has the DNA TGTGCCGCCACCGGACAGCTTAGCACAGATACGCAGTATTTT. Translating it yields CAATGQLSTDTQYF. The rearrangement links TRBV10-3 to TRBJ2-3; D may be TRBD1 (6 bases). Trimming pared 11 bases from V and 0 bases from J, leaving 15 bases between. The CDR3 consists of 14 residues. Germline V gene data show CDR1 as ENHRY and CDR2 as SYGVKD.

There are many counts of this clonotype. CDR3 region: CASSLRSLARGELFF. CDR3 DNA sequence: TGTGCCAGCAGCTTAAGAAGTCTAGCCAGGGGGGAGCTGTTTTTT. The chain links TRBV7-2 to TRBJ2-2, with D possibly TRBD2 on 5 matching bases. The V gene's germline CDR1 is SGHTA and CDR2 FQGNSA. Trimming took off 2 bases at V and 8 bases at J, with 15 bases between the two ends. The CDR3 is made up of 15 amino acids.

There are many counts of this clonotype. The chain couples TRBV11-3 to TRBJ2-3; 9 bases agree with TRBD1. V trimming: 3 bases; J trimming: 4 bases; junction bases outside the gene matches: 5. The CDR3 has 15 amino acids. From germline, CDR1 is SGHNT and CDR2 YENEEA. The CDR3 region has the DNA TGTGCCAGCAGCTTCGGGACAGGGATCTCAGATACGCAGTATTTT. Translation gives CASSFGTGISDTQYF.

This clonotype occurred many times. The chain combines TRBV7-9 with TRBJ1-6; TRBD1 might be the D (6 bases). CDR3 length equals 15 residues. CDR1 is SEHNR and CDR2 is FQNEAQ in the germline V gene (reference sequence). Trimming stripped 5 bases from V and 7 bases from J, with 15 bases between. CDR3 loop: CASSGGAGENSPLHF. The CDR3 DNA follows: TGTGCCAGCAGCGGGGGGGCAGGTGAGAATTCACCCCTCCACTTT. The full variable domain, completed using reference TRBV7-9 and TRBJ1-6, is DTGVSQNPRHKITKRGQNVTFRCDPISEHNRLYWYRQTLGQGPEFLTYFQNEAQLEKSRLLSDRFSAERPKGSFSTLEIQRTEQGDSAMYLCASSGGAGENSPLHFGNGTRLTVT.

This clonotype showed up many times. The chain employs TRBV7-2 and TRBJ1-1, with D maybe TRBD1 (6 bases). Germline assignment: CDR1 SGHTA and CDR2 FQGNSA. Trimming took 1 base from V and 1 from J, leaving 10 bases between them. The CDR3 loop spans 15 amino acids. The CDR3 DNA follows: TGTGCCAGCAGCTTAGGGGGGCATAGGAACACTGAAGCTTTCTTT. It yields the protein CASSLGGHRNTEAFF.

Ten or more counts support this clonotype. The CDR3 nucleotides read TGTGCCAGCAGCTTAGTTCTAGCGGGGGGAAATACGCAGTATTTT. Amino acids: CASSLVLAGGNTQYF. The rearrangement uses TRBV7-2 and TRBJ2-3, with TRBD2 identical over 11 bases. The CDR3 loop spans 15 amino acids. Trimming removed 1 base from V and 7 bases from J; junction bases left unmatched: 4. From germline, CDR1 is SGHTA and CDR2 FQGNSA.

The chain couples TRBV2 to TRBJ1-2; D gene uncertain. CDR1 is SNHLY and CDR2 is FYNNEI in the germline V gene. Trimming stripped 6 bases from V and 8 bases from J, with 19 bases between. The CDR3 runs to 14 residues. The CDR3 spells CASSPEGATRGYTF. CDR3 nucleotides: TGTGCCAGCAGCCCAGAAGGCGCCACTCGAGGCTACACCTTC.

The rearrangement links TRBV2 to TRBJ2-2, with D uncertain. V gave up 4 bases and J gave up 4 bases, with 13 bases separating them. This CDR3 region has 15 residues. Per the germline V gene, CDR1 is SNHLY and CDR2 is FYNNEI. As DNA, the CDR3 is TGTGCCAGCAGTGCCGGCAATCGGTTCACCGGGGAGCTGTTTTTT. Translation gives CASSAGNRFTGELFF.

This clonotype was seen a handful of times. The chain recombines TRBV12-3 or TRBV12-4 with TRBJ1-2; no clear D gene. This CDR3 comprises 15 residues. The V and J ends lost 6 bases and 7 bases respectively, with 21 bases between them. The CDR3 loop reads CASSPRDGREGGYTF. CDR3 DNA sequence: TGTGCCAGCAGCCCCCGTGACGGACGGGAAGGTGGCTACACCTTC.

The table lists this clonotype with a few counts. This chain uses TRBV20-1 with TRBJ2-2; D possibly uses TRBD1 or TRBD2 (5 bases each). CDR3 size: 14 residues. Germline V gene data show CDR1 as DFQATT and CDR2 as SNEGSKA (reference sequence). Deletions cut 3 bases from V and 4 bases from J, with 12 bases between. The CDR3 DNA reads as TGCAGTGCTAGGCAGGGTGGGGGCACCGGGGAGCTGTTTTTT. Translating gives CSARQGGGTGELFF.

This clonotype was detected ten times or more. The V gene is TRBV7-2, the J gene TRBJ1-5; TRBD1 aligns across 7 bases. The CDR3 length is 15 residues. Germline V gene sequence: CDR1 SGHTA, CDR2 FQGNSA. V lost 5 bases and J lost 2; bases outside the gene matches: 6. In DNA form, the CDR3 reads TGTGCCAGCAGCGAGGGGGACAGCGGCAATCAGCCCCAGCATTTT. This encodes CASSEGDSGNQPQHF.

This clonotype occurred a few times. The rearrangement links TRBV12-3 or TRBV12-4 to TRBJ1-2; tentative D call: TRBD1 (6 bases). This CDR3 has 14 amino acids. Trimming stripped 6 bases from V and 4 bases from J, with 15 bases between. CDR3 loop: CASSPQGESYGYTF. The CDR3 DNA reads TGTGCCAGCAGCCCACAGGGTGAGAGCTATGGCTACACCTTC.

J is TRBJ1-4 and V is TRBV7-9; D gene ambiguous. CDR1 SEHNR and CDR2 FQNEAQ come from the germline V gene (reference sequence). Trimming stripped 5 bases from V and 2 bases from J, with 12 bases between. The CDR3 is 15 residues long. CDR3 protein: CASSPATWTNEKLFF. The CDR3 DNA reads TGTGCCAGCAGCCCAGCTACGTGGACTAATGAAAAACTGTTTTTT.

A few counts support this clonotype. V gene TRBV15 combines with J gene TRBJ1-6, with 8 bases aligning to TRBD1. V shed 2 bases, J shed 7 bases, and the junction held 4 bases outside the gene matches. Germline CDR1 reads LNHNV; CDR2 reads YYDKDF (reference sequence). The length of the CDR3 is 15 residues. The CDR3 DNA reads as TGTGCCACCAGCAGATCGACAGGGGAGAATTCACCCCTCCACTTT. Its translation: CATSRSTGENSPLHF.

This clonotype has only a few counts. The chain couples TRBV6-1 to TRBJ2-5; maybe TRBD2 (6 bases). The CDR3 runs 18 residues. The ends were cut back, 4 bases at V and 1 base at J, with 22 bases in the middle. Germline CDR1 is MNHNS and CDR2 is SASEGT. CDR3 residues: CASSALGWEEKPQETQYF. For the CDR3, the DNA is TGTGCCAGCAGTGCCCTTGGGTGGGAGGAGAAACCCCAAGAGACCCAGTACTTC.

This sequence joins TRBV29-1 and TRBJ2-5, with TRBD1 identical over 8 bases. Trimming removed 7 bases from V and 5 bases from J; junction bases left unmatched: 6. Per germline, CDR1 SQVTM and CDR2 ANQGSEA. The CDR3 loop spans 12 amino acids. The CDR3 nucleotides are TGCAGCGCCAGGACAGGGTTGGAGACCCAGTACTTC. It encodes CSARTGLETQYF.